The 19 T cell receptor beta chains reported below all come from one sample, sequenced in a study of Graves' ophthalmopathy and Graves' hyperthyroidism. Researchers took RNA transcripts and amplified TCR beta CDR3 regions from them. An initial RT-PCR round employing HTBI primers preceded a second-round multiplex PCR. TCRdb re-analysed the multiplex PCR reads in MiXCR, keeping a single row per CDR3 protein. Here the sample spans 200,000 to 300,000 distinct CDR3 sequences, around 45% being singletons. Sequenced material: peripheral blood. These receptors originate from an adult man with Graves' ophthalmopathy.

CDR3 residues: CASSPPRRMNTEAFF. The CDR3 DNA reads as TGTGCCAGCTCACCACCGCGCCGGATGAACACTGAAGCTTTCTTT. V and J are TRBV7-9 and TRBJ1-1; D is unresolved. Germline V CDR1 and CDR2: SEHNR, FQNEAQ (reference sequence). The ends were cut back, 8 bases at V and 0 bases at J, with 16 bases in the middle. The CDR3 has 15 residues.

This chain connects TRBV20-1 to TRBJ2-7, with TRBD2 matching 8 bases. Germline assignment: CDR1 DFQATT and CDR2 SNEGSKA (reference sequence). There are 14 residues in the CDR3. The trim removed 5 bases at V and 2 bases at J, leaving 8 bases unmatched. CDR3 coding DNA: TGCAGTGCTCAGCCGGAGCGGGAGCCCTACGAGCAGTACTTC. Translated, it gives CSAQPEREPYEQYF.

The DNA of the CDR3 is TGTGCCAGCGTGCGAGACCCTTCCTACTACGAGCAGTACTTC. It encodes CASVRDPSYYEQYF. The chain couples TRBV7-2 to TRBJ2-7; the D is unclear. CDR3 length: 14 amino acids. CDR1 is SGHTA, CDR2 FQGNSA, per germline. V was cut by 8 bases and J by 3 bases, with 17 bases left in between.

Details on this clonotype: The junction differs from germline at one of its ends, possibly a read error. This chain connects TRBV5-1 to TRBJ2-2, with 8 bases identical to TRBD1. The CDR3 contains 18 residues. The V gene's germline CDR1 is SGHRS and CDR2 YFSETQ. CDR3: CVSGLVAGGGPNTGELFF. Written as DNA, the CDR3 is TGCGTCAGCGGGCTTGTCGCAGGGGGCGGTCCGAACACCGGGGAGCTGTTTTTT.

This sequence joins TRBV5-8 and TRBJ2-2, with 7 bases that match TRBD2. The CDR3 spans 14 residues. CDR1 and CDR2 from the germline V gene are SGHTS and YDEGEE. Losses at the gene ends were 4 bases for V and 4 bases for J; bases not matched to a gene: 4. The CDR3, as DNA: TGTGCCAGCAGCACCCGGGAGGTCACCGGGGAGCTGTTTTTT. It yields the protein CASSTREVTGELFF.

About this clonotype itself: A read error may explain this, as a much larger clone is one base away. The genes are TRBV10-3 and TRBJ1-2; D is perhaps TRBD1 (5 bases). The CDR3 covers 12 residues. Germline CDR1 is ENHRY and CDR2 is SYGVKD. With 10 bases removed from V and 2 bases from J, the gap between germline ends came to 11 bases. The CDR3, as DNA: TGTGCCACCACAGGCGGAAACTATGGCTACACCTTC. Translating gives CATTGGNYGYTF.

In this sample, this clonotype turned up once. The genes are TRBV4-3 and TRBJ2-7, with 9 bases lining up with TRBD1. The germline gives CDR1 LGHNA, CDR2 YSLEER. Unmatched junction bases numbered 3, after V lost 3 bases and J lost 0 bases. The CDR3 is 15 amino acids. The CDR3 spells CASSQSTGGSYEQYF. Here the CDR3 DNA reads TGCGCCAGCAGCCAGTCGACAGGGGGCTCCTACGAGCAGTACTTC.

This clonotype was observed once. This may stem from a read error, because a much larger clone lies one nucleotide away. The rearrangement joins TRBV12-3 or TRBV12-4 to TRBJ1-2; no reliable D call. Trimming left V 5 bases short and J 8 bases short, with 9 bases between. The CDR3 contains 11 residues. For the CDR3, the DNA is TGTGCCAGCAGTGGACGCGAAGGCTACACCTTC. Translating it yields CASSGREGYTF.

The J gene is TRBJ2-7, the V gene TRBV3-1; D may match TRBD1 or TRBD2 (5 bases each). Germline V gene sequence: CDR1 LGHDT, CDR2 YNNKEL (reference sequence). V shed 1 base and J shed 6 bases, with 16 bases lying between them. The CDR3 is 15 amino acids. The chain's CDR3 is CASSQVGTRSREQYF. CDR3 nucleotide sequence: TGTGCCAGCAGCCAAGTCGGGACGCGTTCTCGCGAGCAGTACTTC.

This clonotype occurred many times. Mismatch with germline at one junction end may stem from a read error. CDR3 protein: CASSLVGTEAFF. The CDR3 region has the DNA TGTGCCAGCAGCTTAGTAGGAACCGAAGCTTTCTTT. The chain combines TRBV5-1 with TRBJ1-1; D is unclear. Germline assignment: CDR1 SGHRS and CDR2 YFSETQ. The CDR3 consists of 12 residues.

The chain recombines TRBV2 with TRBJ1-1; D remains unclear. CDR3 length: 13 amino acids. Germline CDR1 reads SNHLY; CDR2 reads FYNNEI. The ends were cut back, 11 bases at V and 2 bases at J, with 15 bases in the middle. This chain's CDR3 is CASQNRVNTEAFF. The CDR3, as DNA: TGTGCCTCCCAGAATAGAGTAAACACTGAAGCTTTCTTT.

This chain links TRBV18 with TRBJ2-7, with TRBD1 identical over 9 bases. Looked up from germline, CDR1 is KGHSH and CDR2 is LQKENI. The CDR3 loop spans 15 amino acids. With 4 bases clipped from V and 3 bases from J, the junction kept 7 bases outside the gene matches. Written as DNA, the CDR3 is TGTGCCAGCTCACGCCCGGGACAGGGACTCTACGAGCAGTACTTC. Encoded protein: CASSRPGQGLYEQYF.

The V and J genes are TRBV29-1 and TRBJ2-2; 9 positions match TRBD1. J gave up 4 bases and V 7 bases, and 7 bases lay outside the gene matches. CDR3 length equals 14 residues. Per germline, CDR1 SQVTM and CDR2 ANQGSEA. CDR3 protein: CSAQGAGFTGELFF. For the CDR3, the DNA is TGCAGCGCACAGGGGGCCGGATTCACCGGGGAGCTGTTTTTT.

This clonotype was seen only a few times. The chain carries TRBV6-2 or TRBV6-3 and TRBJ2-5, with D hard to call. Germline V gene lookup returns CDR1 MNHEY and CDR2 SVGEGT. The CDR3 has 14 amino acids. V lost 2 bases and J 1 base, leaving 8 bases between the germline ends. The CDR3 spells CASSYVAAQETQYF. Here the CDR3 DNA reads TGTGCCAGCAGTTACGTTGCAGCCCAAGAGACCCAGTACTTC.

The chain is built from TRBV14 and TRBJ2-2; no clear D gene. The CDR3 covers 15 residues. Germline loops: CDR1 SGHDN, CDR2 FVKESK. The germline V and J ends were trimmed by 0 bases and 4 bases, with 9 bases remaining between them. The CDR3 protein is CASSQDQEPTGELFF. Here the CDR3 DNA reads TGTGCCAGCAGCCAAGATCAGGAGCCCACCGGGGAGCTGTTTTTT. Filled out from reference TRBV14 and TRBJ2-2, the complete variable domain reads EAGVTQFPSHSVIEKGQTVTLRCDPISGHDNLYWYRRVMGKEIKFLLHFVKESKQDESGMPNNRFLAERTGGTYSTLKVQPAELEDSGVYFCASSQDQEPTGELFFGEGSRLTVL.

The table lists this clonotype with a count of one. The CDR3: CASSHSPGLDFSGANVLTF. CDR3 in DNA: TGTGCCAGCAGTCATTCGCCGGGACTAGACTTTTCTGGGGCCAACGTCCTGACTTTC. The gene calls are TRBV7-2 and TRBJ2-6; the match to TRBD2 covers 8 bases. Germline CDR1 and CDR2: SGHTA and FQGNSA. V was pared by 6 bases and J by 1 base, with 14 bases of the junction left unmatched. The CDR3 is made up of 19 amino acids.

V and J are TRBV19 and TRBJ1-2; no reliable D call. CDR3 length: 14 residues. Per germline, CDR1 LNHDA and CDR2 SQIVND (reference sequence). V was pared by 3 bases and J by 3 bases, with 11 bases between. The CDR3 region has the DNA TGTGCCAGTAGTATCTTAAGGTCGGACTATGGCTACACCTTC. Its translation: CASSILRSDYGYTF. The variable domain in full, completed from reference TRBV19 and TRBJ1-2, reads DGGITQSPKYLFRKEGQNVTLSCEQNLNHDAMYWYRQDPGQGLRLIYYSQIVNDFQKGDIAEGYSVSREKKESFPLTVTSAQKNPTAFYLCASSILRSDYGYTFGSGTRLTVV.

The chain couples TRBV3-1 to TRBJ2-2; TRBD1 matches at 7 bases. V dropped 4 bases and J dropped 0; count of bases not matched to a gene: 5. The CDR3 runs 16 residues. Germline CDR1 is LGHDT and CDR2 is YNNKEL (reference sequence). CDR3 residues: CASSPDRETNTGELFF. The CDR3 DNA is TGTGCCAGCAGCCCTGACAGGGAGACGAACACCGGGGAGCTGTTTTTT.

This clonotype was recorded at least ten times. This chain connects TRBV12-3 or TRBV12-4 to TRBJ1-2, with unresolved D. The V end lost 4 bases, the J end lost 8 bases, and 11 bases lay between the germline ends. The CDR3 sequence is 12 residues long. CDR3 coding DNA: TGTGCCAGCAGTTCAAGGGTGGGAGGCTACACCTTC. The encoded protein is CASSSRVGGYTF.